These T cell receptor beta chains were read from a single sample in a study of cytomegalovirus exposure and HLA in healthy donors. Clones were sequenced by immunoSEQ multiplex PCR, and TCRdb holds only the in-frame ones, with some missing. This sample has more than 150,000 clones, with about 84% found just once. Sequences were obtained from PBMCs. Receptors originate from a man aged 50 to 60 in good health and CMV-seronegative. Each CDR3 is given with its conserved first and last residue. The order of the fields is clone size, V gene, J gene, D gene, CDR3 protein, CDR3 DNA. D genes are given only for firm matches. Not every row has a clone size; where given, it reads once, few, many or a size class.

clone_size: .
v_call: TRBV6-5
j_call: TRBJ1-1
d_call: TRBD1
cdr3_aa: CASHEDRREAFF
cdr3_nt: TGTGCCAGTCACGAGGACAGGAGGGAAGCTTTCTTT

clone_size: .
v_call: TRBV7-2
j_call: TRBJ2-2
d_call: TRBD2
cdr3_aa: CASSSDPPTSANTGELFF
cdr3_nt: TGTGCCAGCAGCTCCGACCCGCCGACTAGCGCGAACACCGGGGAGCTGTTTTTT

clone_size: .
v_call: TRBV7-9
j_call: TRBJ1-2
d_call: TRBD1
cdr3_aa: CASSLFGTGGNYGYTF
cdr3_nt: TGTGCCAGCAGCCTGTTTGGGACAGGGGGTAACTATGGCTACACCTTC

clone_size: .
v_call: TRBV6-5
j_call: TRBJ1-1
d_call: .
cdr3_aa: CASSRNTEAFF
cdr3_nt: TGTGCCAGCAGTCGGAACACTGAAGCTTTCTTT

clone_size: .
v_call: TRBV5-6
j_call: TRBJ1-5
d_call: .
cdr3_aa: CASSFGGSNQPQHF
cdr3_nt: TGTGCCAGCAGCTTCGGGGGTAGCAATCAGCCCCAGCATTTT

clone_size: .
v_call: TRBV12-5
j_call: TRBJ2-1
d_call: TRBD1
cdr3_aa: CASGSPGQENEQFF
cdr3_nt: TGTGCTAGTGGGTCCCCGGGACAGGAGAACGAGCAGTTCTTC

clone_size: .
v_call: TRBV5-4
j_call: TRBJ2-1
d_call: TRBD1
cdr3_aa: CASSSAGTGVGEQFF
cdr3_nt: TGTGCCAGCAGCTCGGCCGGGACAGGGGTCGGGGAGCAGTTCTTC

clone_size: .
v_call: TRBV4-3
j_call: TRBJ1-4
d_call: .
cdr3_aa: CASSQDNQGGKLFF
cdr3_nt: TGCGCCAGCAGCCAAGATAACCAAGGAGGAAAACTGTTTTTT

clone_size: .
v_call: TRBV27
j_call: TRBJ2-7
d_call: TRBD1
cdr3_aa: CATQKTGFYEQYF
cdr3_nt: TGTGCCACCCAAAAGACAGGGTTCTACGAGCAGTACTTC

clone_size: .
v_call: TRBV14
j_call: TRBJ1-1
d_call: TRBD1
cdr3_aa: CASTIRDSTTEAFF
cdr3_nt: TGTGCCAGCACGATCCGGGACAGTACCACTGAAGCTTTCTTT

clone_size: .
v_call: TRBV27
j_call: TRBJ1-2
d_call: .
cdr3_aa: CASSPPNRAEGYTF
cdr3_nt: TGTGCCAGCAGTCCACCCAACAGGGCCGAGGGCTACACCTTC

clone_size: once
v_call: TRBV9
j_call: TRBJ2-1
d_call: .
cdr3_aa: CASSEGGGSNEQFF
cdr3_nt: TGTGCCAGCAGCGAGGGGGGAGGGAGTAATGAGCAGTTCTTC

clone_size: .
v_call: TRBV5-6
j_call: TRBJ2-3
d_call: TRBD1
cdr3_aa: CASRRRQGRTDTQYF
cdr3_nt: TGTGCCAGCAGACGGAGACAGGGCCGGACAGATACGCAGTATTTT

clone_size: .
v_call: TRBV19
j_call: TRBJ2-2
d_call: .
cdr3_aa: CASRLASYRGELFF
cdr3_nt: TGTGCCAGTAGACTCGCTAGTTATCGCGGGGAGCTGTTTTTT

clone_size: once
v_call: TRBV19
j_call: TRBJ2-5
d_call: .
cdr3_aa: CASSIIQGAQETQYF
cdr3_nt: TGTGCCAGTAGTATCATACAGGGAGCCCAAGAGACCCAGTACTTC

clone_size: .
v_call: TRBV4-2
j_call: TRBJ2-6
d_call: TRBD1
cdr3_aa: CASSQGLGGNSGANVLTF
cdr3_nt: TGTGCCAGCAGCCAAGGGTTAGGGGGCAACTCTGGGGCCAACGTCCTGACTTTC

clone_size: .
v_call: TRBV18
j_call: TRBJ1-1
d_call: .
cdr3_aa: CASSPRGLSSEAFF
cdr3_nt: TGTGCCAGCTCCCCTAGGGGTCTTAGCTCTGAAGCTTTCTTT

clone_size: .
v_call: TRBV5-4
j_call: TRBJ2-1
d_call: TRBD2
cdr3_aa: CASSSGTSANEQFF
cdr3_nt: TGTGCCAGCAGCTCCGGGACTAGCGCCAATGAGCAGTTCTTC

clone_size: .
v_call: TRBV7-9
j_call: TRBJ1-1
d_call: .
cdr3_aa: CASSSVNTEAFF
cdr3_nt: TGTGCCAGCAGCTCAGTGAACACTGAAGCTTTCTTT

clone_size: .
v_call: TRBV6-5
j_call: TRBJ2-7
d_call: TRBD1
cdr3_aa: CASSDDTGVYEQYF
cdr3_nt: TGTGCCAGCAGTGACGACACAGGGGTGTACGAGCAGTACTTC

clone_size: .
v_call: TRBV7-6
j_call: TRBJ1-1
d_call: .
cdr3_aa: CASTLVRGMGGTEAFF
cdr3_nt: TGTGCCAGCACCCTAGTACGGGGCATGGGAGGCACTGAAGCTTTCTTT

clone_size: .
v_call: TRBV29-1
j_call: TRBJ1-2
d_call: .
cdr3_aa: CSVEDARAGYTF
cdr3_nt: TGCAGCGTTGAAGATGCCAGGGCAGGCTACACCTTC

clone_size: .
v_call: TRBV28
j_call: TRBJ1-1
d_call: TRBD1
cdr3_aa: CASSFSGGSRAFF
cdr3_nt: TGTGCCAGCAGTTTCTCAGGGGGGAGCAGAGCTTTCTTT

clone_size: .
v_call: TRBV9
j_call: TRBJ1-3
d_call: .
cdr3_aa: CASSVAGSGNTIYF
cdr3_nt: TGTGCCAGCAGCGTAGCGGGGTCTGGAAACACCATATATTTT

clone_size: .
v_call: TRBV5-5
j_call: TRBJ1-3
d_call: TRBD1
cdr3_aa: CASSLKIGGTGPLSGNTIYF
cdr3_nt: TGTGCCAGCAGCTTGAAGATTGGCGGGACAGGGCCTCTCTCTGGAAACACCATATATTTT

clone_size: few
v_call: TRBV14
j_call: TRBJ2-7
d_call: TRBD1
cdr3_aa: CASSHSDRAQQYF
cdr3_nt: TGTGCCAGCAGCCACTCCGACAGGGCCCAGCAGTACTTC

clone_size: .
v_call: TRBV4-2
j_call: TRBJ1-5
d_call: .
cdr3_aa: CASSQDLGADQPQHF
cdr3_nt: TGTGCCAGCAGCCAAGACTTGGGGGCCGATCAGCCCCAGCATTTT

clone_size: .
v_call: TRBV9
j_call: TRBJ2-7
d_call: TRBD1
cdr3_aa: CASSSGGSYEQYF
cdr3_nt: TGTGCCAGCAGTTCAGGGGGCTCCTACGAGCAGTACTTC

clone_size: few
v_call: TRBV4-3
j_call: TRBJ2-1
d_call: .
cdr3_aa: CASSQDLRNEQFF
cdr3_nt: TGCGCCAGCAGCCAAGATCTTCGCAATGAGCAGTTCTTC

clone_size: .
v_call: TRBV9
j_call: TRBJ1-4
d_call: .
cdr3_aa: CASSVAGGTNEKLFF
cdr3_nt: TGTGCCAGCAGCGTCGCGGGGGGTACTAATGAAAAACTGTTTTTT